The rows below give T cell receptor beta chains drawn from one sample of a study of cytomegalovirus exposure and HLA in healthy donors. Assay: immunoSEQ multiplex PCR; the TCRdb copy retains only in-frame clones and omits some. The repertoire holds roughly 110,000 clones, with under 85% as singletons. Sequenced material: PBMCs. These receptors were obtained from a man in his forties in good health and CMV-seropositive. Each CDR3 is given with its conserved first and last residue. D genes are given only for firm matches. The listing skips clone size in some rows; elsewhere it reads once, few, many or a size class.

j_call d_call clone_size v_call cdr3_nt cdr3_aa
TRBJ2-1 TRBD2 - TRBV19 TGTGCCAGTAGTATATTCCTAGCGGGGGGGTGGCAGTTCTTC CASSIFLAGGWQFF
TRBJ1-3 TRBD1 - TRBV23-1 TGCGCCAGCAGTCAATCCAGGCGCCAGGGGGCCAACACCATATATTTT CASSQSRRQGANTIYF
TRBJ2-7 - - TRBV5-1 TGCGCCAGCAGCTCTGTGGAGGCGGGAGAGCAGTACTTC CASSSVEAGEQYF
TRBJ2-7 TRBD2 - TRBV10-3 TGTGCCATCAGTACCGGGGGGGGCTACGAGCAGTACTTC CAISTGGGYEQYF
TRBJ2-1 TRBD1 few TRBV5-8 TGTGCCAGCAGCCCCTACACAGGGGATAATGAGCAGTTCTTC CASSPYTGDNEQFF
TRBJ2-5 - - TRBV18 TGTGCCAGCTCACCACGTGGGGGGAGAGGAGAGACCCAGTACTTC CASSPRGGRGETQYF
TRBJ2-6 TRBD1 - TRBV4-3 TGCGCCAGCAGCCATTCCACGACAGGGTCTGGGGCCAACGTCCTGACTTTC CASSHSTTGSGANVLTF
TRBJ2-7 - - TRBV4-1 TGCGCCAGCAGCCAAGTCGGGAGCCCTTCCTACGAGCAGTACTTC CASSQVGSPSYEQYF
TRBJ2-3 TRBD2 once TRBV10-3 TGTGCCACCTCCCCAGCGGGGGGCACAGATACGCAGTATTTT CATSPAGGTDTQYF
TRBJ1-3 TRBD1 - TRBV2 TGTGCCAGCAGAAGGGACAGCGTGGGAAACACCATATATTTT CASRRDSVGNTIYF
TRBJ2-7 - - TRBV7-2 TGTGCCAGCAGCTCCCACGGGGTCGAGCAGTACTTC CASSSHGVEQYF
TRBJ1-3 TRBD1 - TRBV30 TGTGCCTGGAGTGTCGTCAGGGGGCCTGGAAACACCATATATTTT CAWSVVRGPGNTIYF
TRBJ1-1 TRBD1 - TRBV7-3 TGTGCCAGCAGCCGAAGAGGCCCGACAGGGGGCATGAACACTGAAGCTTTCTTT CASSRRGPTGGMNTEAFF
TRBJ1-4 - - TRBV7-8 TGTGCCAGCAGCTTAGGTAGCAGTAATGAAAAACTGTTTTTT CASSLGSSNEKLFF
TRBJ2-2 - - TRBV7-2 TGTGCCAGCAGCTTTCGACACTCGAACACCGGGGAGCTGTTTTTT CASSFRHSNTGELFF
TRBJ2-3 TRBD1 - TRBV28 TGTGCCAGCAGTTTAAGGGACAGGGTCACAGATACGCAGTATTTT CASSLRDRVTDTQYF
TRBJ2-7 - - TRBV7-9 TGTGCCAGCAGCTTTAGCCCTCTTCGCGGGGTTACCTACGAGCAGTACTTC CASSFSPLRGVTYEQYF
TRBJ1-2 - - TRBV25-1 TGTGCCAGCAGTGACACACAGGGCCCCGACGGCTACACCTTC CASSDTQGPDGYTF
TRBJ2-3 - - TRBV19 TGTGCCAGTAGTAAGGCGGGACGAGGCACAGATACGCAGTATTTT CASSKAGRGTDTQYF
TRBJ2-3 TRBD1 once TRBV27 TGTGCCAGCAGTCCGGGACAGGGGTCCACAGATACGCAGTATTTT CASSPGQGSTDTQYF
TRBJ2-3 - few TRBV4-1 TGCGCCAGCAGCCAAGTTTGGGCGGGGATCACAGATACGCAGTATTTT CASSQVWAGITDTQYF
TRBJ1-5 - - TRBV2 TGTGCCAGCAGGAATATCGGGGGAGGCAATCAGCCCCAGCATTTT CASRNIGGGNQPQHF
TRBJ2-7 TRBD1 - TRBV11-1 TGTGCCAGCAGCCTGACAGGGGGGATCTACGAGCAGTACTTC CASSLTGGIYEQYF
TRBJ1-4 - - TRBV5-1 TGCGCCAGCAGCACGGAGGGCAGGCCGAATGGAAAACTGTTTTTT CASSTEGRPNGKLFF
TRBJ2-1 - - TRBV14 TGTGCCAGCCGACCGGACTCCCTCCATGAGCAGTTCTTC CASRPDSLHEQFF
TRBJ2-2 TRBD1 - TRBV6-1 TGTGCCAGCAGAGTCGTGACAGGGGCCGGGGAGCTGTTTTTT CASRVVTGAGELFF
TRBJ2-7 TRBD1 - TRBV20-1 TGCAGGACGGGACAGGGACGAGAGCAGTACTTC CRTGQGREQYF
TRBJ2-5 - - TRBV5-1 TGCGCCAGCAGCATACAGTGGGAGACCCAGTACTTC CASSIQWETQYF
TRBJ1-1 - - TRBV7-2 TGTGCCAGCAGCCCCCGGAGGCTAGTCCCTGAAGCTTTCTTT CASSPRRLVPEAFF
TRBJ2-1 - - TRBV7-2 TGTGCCAGCAGCTGGAGGGGGGTTAGTGTGCGGGGGCCAGTTGAGCAGTTCTTC CASSWRGVSVRGPVEQFF
TRBJ2-7 - - TRBV4-1 TGCGCCAGCAGCAAGGGAGAATACGAGCAGTACTTC CASSKGEYEQYF
TRBJ2-3 - - TRBV18 TGTGCCAGCTCACCAGACTATCAAGCCACAGATACGCAGTATTTT CASSPDYQATDTQYF
TRBJ2-7 - - TRBV4-1 TGCGCCAGCAGCCAAGGGACAGATATCTACGAGCAGTACTTC CASSQGTDIYEQYF
TRBJ2-3 - - TRBV18 TGTGCCAGCTCAAGGGACACCCGTGGCACAGATACGCAGTATTTT CASSRDTRGTDTQYF
TRBJ1-5 TRBD1 few TRBV19 TGTGCCAGTAGTACCGGACCGGGACAGGGTTTTCAGCCCCAGCATTTT CASSTGPGQGFQPQHF
TRBJ2-7 - - TRBV7-2 TGTGCCAGCAGCTTAACAGGGTCATCGGGGTACGAGCAGTACTTC CASSLTGSSGYEQYF
TRBJ1-4 - - TRBV25-1 TGTGCCAGCTGGGGGGAAGGAAGAGAAAAACTGTTTTTC CASWGEGREKLFF
TRBJ2-7 - - TRBV18 TGTGCCAGCTCACCTGGAGGTACCCACGAGCAGTACTTC CASSPGGTHEQYF
TRBJ1-3 - - TRBV7-2 TGTGCCAGCAGCACGGGGACAACGGGCACCATATATTTT CASSTGTTGTIYF
TRBJ2-3 TRBD1 - TRBV6-4 TGTGCCAGCAGTACATACGGGACAGGGGGCACAGATACGCAGTATTTT CASSTYGTGGTDTQYF
TRBJ1-5 TRBD1 - TRBV5-5 TGTGCCAGCGCCCAAAGGGACAGGGATTATCAGCCCCAGCATTTT CASAQRDRDYQPQHF
TRBJ2-7 TRBD1 - TRBV5-4 TGTGCCAGCAGCTTTGCTGCCGGGACAGGGGGCGAGGAGCAGTACTTC CASSFAAGTGGEEQYF